Below, 24 T cell receptor beta chains from the same sample are listed, as sequenced in a study of human T cells and chemical hapten exposure. TCRdb analysed the RACE reads with MiXCR anew, one entry per CDR3 protein. The table includes fewer than 300,000 distinct CDR3 sequences, roughly 7.7% detected once. Indicated time point: pre-sensitization, week 0. As to treatment: therapeutic diphenylcyclopropenone sensitization with weekly scalp DPC. The specimen comprised whole blood, sampled in connection with sensitization to the hapten diphenylcyclopropenone (DPC). Source of these receptors: a man between 18 and 35 years old with alopecia areata. Some clones in this sample may be carry-over from other donors' samples.

The CDR3 DNA reads TGTGCCACCCGCCTGGGACAGGGGGTATATAGCAATCAGCCCCAGCATTTT. This encodes CATRLGQGVYSNQPQHF. The chain joins TRBV6-1 to TRBJ1-5, with 11 bases matching TRBD1. Losses at the gene ends were 10 bases for V and 0 bases for J; bases not matched to a gene: 11. CDR3 length: 17 amino acids. CDR1 and CDR2 (germline): MNHNS, SASEGT.

This CDR3 reads CASSKTGEAFF. For the CDR3, the DNA is TGCGCCAGCAGTAAAACAGGGGAAGCTTTCTTT. V is TRBV5-1 and J is TRBJ1-1, with D maybe TRBD1 (6 bases). Germline V gene lookup returns CDR1 SGHRS and CDR2 YFSETQ. V was shortened by 5 bases and J by 8 bases, with 10 bases between the two germline ends. The CDR3 totals 11 residues.

The chain links TRBV5-1 to TRBJ2-5; D unclear. The CDR3 contains 12 residues. V lost 5 bases, J lost 7 bases, and 12 bases lay in between. Per the germline V gene, CDR1 is SGHRS and CDR2 is YFSETQ. The CDR3 DNA reads as TGCGCCAGCAGATCGCTACCGGGGACCCAGTACTTC. Its protein product is CASRSLPGTQYF.

This chain links TRBV7-2 with TRBJ2-3; a possible D gene is TRBD2 (5 bases). Germline V CDR1 and CDR2: SGHTA, FQGNSA. V was trimmed by 4 bases and J by 6 bases, leaving 14 bases between them. The CDR3 is made up of 14 amino acids. CDR3 residues: CASSSRTQRDTQYF. The CDR3 bases are TGTGCCAGCAGCTCTCGGACTCAGCGCGATACGCAGTATTTT.

The table lists this clonotype with many counts. This chain links TRBV7-2 with TRBJ1-5; D gene ambiguous. The CDR3 sequence is 16 residues long. Between the trimmed V and J ends, which lost 2 bases and 4 bases, there was a span of 15 bases. Germline lookup yields CDR1 SGHTA and CDR2 FQGNSA. CDR3 sequence (DNA): TGTGCCAGCAGCTTATCACCCGGGGTGCGGAATCAGCCCCAGCATTTT. It yields the protein CASSLSPGVRNQPQHF.

The V and J genes are TRBV5-6 and TRBJ2-7; tentatively, D is TRBD1 or TRBD2 (5 bases each). The germline V gene encodes CDR1 SGHDT and CDR2 YYEEEE. V dropped 4 bases and J dropped 2 bases, with 22 bases sitting between them. The CDR3 sequence is 17 residues long. CDR3 residues: CASSPTLGPLNPYEQYV. In DNA form, the CDR3 reads TGTGCCAGCAGCCCGACCTTGGGACCATTAAATCCCTACGAGCAGTACGTC.

This chain uses TRBV5-1 with TRBJ2-1; TRBD1 matches 7 bases. From germline, CDR1 is SGHRS and CDR2 YFSETQ. This CDR3 is 16 amino acids long. V trimming: 2 bases; J trimming: 9 bases; junction bases outside the gene matches: 14. The DNA of the CDR3 is TGCGCCAGCAGCTTAGGGGACAGATCAATATGGAGTGAGCAGTTCTTC. This encodes CASSLGDRSIWSEQFF.

The chain links TRBV20-1 to TRBJ1-2, with D possibly TRBD1 on 6 matching bases. Trimming pared 5 bases from V and 9 bases from J, leaving 13 bases between. From germline, CDR1 is DFQATT and CDR2 SNEGSKA (reference sequence). The CDR3 spans 11 residues. The CDR3 reads CSAGRQESYTF. DNA of the CDR3: TGCAGTGCTGGACGACAGGAGAGCTACACCTTC.

This clonotype was recorded many times. CDR3 nucleotides: TGCAGTGCTCAAACCCGGGGGACAGGGGATCAGCCCCAGCATTTT. This encodes CSAQTRGTGDQPQHF. The chain couples TRBV20-1 to TRBJ1-5, with 10 bases lining up with TRBD1. The CDR3 is 15 residues long. The germline V gene has CDR1 DFQATT and CDR2 SNEGSKA (reference sequence). Trimming at V came to 5 bases and at J to 5 bases, leaving 9 bases not matched to a gene.

J is TRBJ2-7 and V is TRBV29-1; tentatively, D is TRBD1 (5 bases). This CDR3 is built from 13 residues. The germline V gene encodes CDR1 SQVTM and CDR2 ANQGSEA. Trimming took 3 bases from V and 6 from J, leaving 15 bases between them. The CDR3 sequence: CSVESSQRGEQYF. The CDR3, as DNA: TGCAGCGTTGAGTCCTCCCAAAGGGGCGAGCAGTACTTC.

This clonotype was recorded a few times. This sequence joins TRBV7-8 and TRBJ2-1; D is unclear. Deletions cut 1 base from V and 8 bases from J, with 15 bases between. This CDR3 comprises 15 residues. Germline CDR1 SGHVS, CDR2 FQNEAQ. CDR3 region: CASSLDRPGLDEQFF. The CDR3 coding sequence is TGTGCCAGCAGCTTAGACCGCCCCGGATTAGATGAGCAGTTCTTC.

This clonotype was picked up many times. CDR3: CASRREVNTGELFF. The CDR3, as DNA: TGTGCCAGCAGACGGGAGGTCAACACCGGGGAGCTGTTTTTT. The rearrangement links TRBV6-5 to TRBJ2-2; 7 bases map to TRBD2. CDR1 MNHEY and CDR2 SVGAGI come from the germline V gene. The CDR3 sequence is 14 residues long. J was trimmed by 2 bases and V by 6 bases; bases with no gene match: 3.

The sample holds many counts of this clonotype. V gene TRBV6-2 or TRBV6-3 combines with J gene TRBJ2-1, with TRBD1 matching over 10 bases. There are 15 residues in the CDR3. Looked up from germline, CDR1 is MNHEY and CDR2 is SVGEGT. J was trimmed by 2 bases and V by 2 bases; bases with no gene match: 0. The CDR3 bases are TGTGCCAGCAGTTACGGACAGGGGGCCTACAATGAGCAGTTCTTC. Translating it yields CASSYGQGAYNEQFF.

Ten or more counts support this clonotype. J is TRBJ1-3 and V is TRBV6-6; 8 nucleotides agree with TRBD1. Trimming removed 8 bases from V and 1 base from J; junction bases left unmatched: 4. The CDR3 loop spans 14 amino acids. Germline assignment: CDR1 MNHNY and CDR2 SVGAGI (reference sequence). As DNA, the CDR3 is TGTGCCAGCTGGCAGGGGGCTTCTGGAAACACCATATATTTT. This codes for CASWQGASGNTIYF.

This rearrangement joins TRBV4-3 to TRBJ2-1, with 10 bases that match TRBD1. Germline trimming cut 4 bases from V and 12 bases from J; bases unmatched to any gene: 3. CDR3 length equals 12 residues. Looked up from germline, CDR1 is LGHNA and CDR2 is YSLEER. DNA of the CDR3: TGCGCCAGCAGCCGGGACAGGGGAGCGCAGTTCTTC. It encodes CASSRDRGAQFF.

The table lists this clonotype with a few counts. The chain has TRBV7-6 and TRBJ2-7; 10 bases map to TRBD1. J lost 3 bases, V lost 2 bases, and 10 bases had no gene match. This CDR3 is 17 amino acids long. In germline, CDR1 is SGHVS, CDR2 FNYEAQ. CDR3: CASSLPHPRTGGYEQYV. As DNA, the CDR3 is TGTGCCAGCAGCTTACCCCATCCCCGGACAGGGGGCTACGAGCAGTACGTC.

V usage is TRBV7-9 and J usage is TRBJ1-2; 8 nucleotides agree with TRBD1. Germline V gene data show CDR1 as SEHNR and CDR2 as FQNEAQ (reference sequence). V was pared by 5 bases and J by 9 bases, with 14 bases of the junction left unmatched. This CDR3 has 15 residues. The CDR3 spells CASSRRGQGTRSYTF. CDR3 in DNA: TGTGCCAGCAGCAGACGAGGACAGGGAACGAGAAGCTACACCTTC.

This clonotype was counted at least ten times. The CDR3 nucleotides read TGTGCCAGCAGCTCCGACATGAACACTGAAGCTTTCTTT. It is translated as CASSSDMNTEAFF. The chain recombines TRBV7-7 with TRBJ1-1; D not certain. V lost 4 bases to trimming and J lost 0 bases, with 6 bases between them. This CDR3 has 13 residues. Germline V gene lookup returns CDR1 SSHAT and CDR2 FNYEAQ (reference sequence).

This clonotype occurred a few times. The chain employs TRBV6-6 and TRBJ2-5; D call uncertain. This CDR3 has 12 residues. CDR1 and CDR2 (germline): MNHNY, SVGAGI (reference sequence). Between the trimmed V and J ends, which lost 8 bases and 5 bases, there was a span of 12 bases. This CDR3 reads CASRNSWETQYF. In DNA, the CDR3 is TGTGCCAGCCGCAACAGCTGGGAGACCCAGTACTTC.

This clonotype came up many times. The rearrangement links TRBV6-2 or TRBV6-3 to TRBJ1-2; D uncertain. Trimming removed 4 bases at V and 2 bases at J, with 8 bases between. The CDR3 is 13 residues long. CDR1 and CDR2 (germline): MNHEY, SVGEGT. CDR3 DNA: TGTGCCAGCAGTTCCAACAGAAACTATGGCTACACCTTC. Amino acid sequence: CASSSNRNYGYTF.

This chain uses TRBV15 with TRBJ2-5; 9 bases are shared with TRBD2. Germline lookup yields CDR1 LNHNV and CDR2 YYDKDF (reference sequence). V shed 1 base, J shed 1 base, and the junction held 4 bases outside the gene matches. The CDR3 loop spans 16 amino acids. CDR3 sequence reads: CATSRGVAGVQETQYF. CDR3 DNA: TGTGCCACCAGCAGAGGCGTAGCGGGGGTCCAAGAGACCCAGTACTTC.

This clonotype was recorded at least ten times. J is TRBJ1-5 and V is TRBV28; the D gene is possibly TRBD1 (5 bases). V lost 5 bases to trimming and J lost 4 bases, with 9 bases between them. Germline assignment: CDR1 MDHEN and CDR2 SYDVKM. CDR3 length: 13 residues. The CDR3 nucleotides read TGTGCCAGCAGTCGGGACCTAAATCAGCCCCAGCATTTT. Amino acid sequence: CASSRDLNQPQHF.

The CDR3 DNA follows: TGTGCCAGCAGCCCGAGACAGGGAGAAGCTTTCTTT. Protein sequence: CASSPRQGEAFF. This chain links TRBV3-1 with TRBJ1-1; 7 nucleotides line up with TRBD1. Germline V lookup: CDR1 LGHDT, CDR2 YNNKEL (reference sequence). With V trimmed by 4 bases and J by 8 bases, 4 bases remained unmatched. The CDR3 loop spans 12 amino acids.

The sample holds a few counts of this clonotype. The chain links TRBV7-9 to TRBJ1-6, with D unresolved. The CDR3 totals 19 residues. CDR1 and CDR2 from the germline V gene are SEHNR and FQNEAQ (reference sequence). Trimming left V 0 bases short and J 4 bases short, with 19 bases between. CDR3 amino acids: CASSLAIGVGLSYNSPLHF. CDR3 nucleotide sequence: TGTGCCAGCAGCTTAGCCATCGGAGTCGGACTGTCGTATAATTCACCCCTCCACTTT.